One and the same sample provided the 25 T cell receptor beta chains below, sequenced in a study of cytomegalovirus exposure and HLA in healthy donors. Researchers ran the PCR with 60 Vbeta and 13 Jbeta primers. Using immunoSEQ multiplex PCR, the repertoire was profiled, and TCRdb retains in-frame clones only, with some absent. In all, the sample yields around 150,000 clones. The sequenced sample was PBMCs. The source of these receptors is a man aged 40-49 years in good health and CMV-seronegative.

The chain links TRBV2 to TRBJ2-7, with D possibly being TRBD1 (6 bases). This CDR3 is built from 17 residues. Germline assignment: CDR1 SNHLY and CDR2 FYNNEI. Trimming removed 2 bases from V and 9 bases from J, with 26 bases in between. CDR3 sequence: CASSESGIQGALRVQYF. The CDR3 coding sequence is TGTGCCAGCAGTGAATCCGGGATACAGGGAGCGCTACGAGTGCAGTACTTC.

CDR3 nucleotides: TGTGCCAGCAGCATGGCCGCCGGGGAGCAGTTCTTC. Translated, it gives CASSMAAGEQFF. The V gene is TRBV5-6, the J gene TRBJ2-1; D uncertain. The CDR3 runs 12 residues. Trimming shortened V by 4 bases and J by 10 bases, and 12 bases separated the two germline ends. Per the germline V gene, CDR1 is SGHDT and CDR2 is YYEEEE.

The chain uses TRBV11-2 and TRBJ2-6, with a possible D match to TRBD2 (5 bases). V was pared by 1 base and J by 1 base, with 11 bases between. The germline V gene encodes CDR1 SGHAT and CDR2 FQNNGV. CDR3 length equals 17 residues. In DNA form, the CDR3 reads TGTGCCAGCAGCTTAGTTCCGGGGAGATCTGGGGCCAACGTCCTGACTTTC. Its translation: CASSLVPGRSGANVLTF.

The CDR3 region is CASSLTASGNTIYF. The CDR3 DNA reads as TGCGCCAGCAGTTTGACAGCCTCTGGAAACACCATATATTTT. V usage is TRBV4-3 and J usage is TRBJ1-3; possibly TRBD1 for D (5 bases). The CDR3 spans 14 residues. V was trimmed by 6 bases and J by 0 bases, leaving 9 bases between them. Germline V lookup: CDR1 LGHNA, CDR2 YSLEER.

The chain recombines TRBV7-9 with TRBJ2-5; tentative D call: TRBD1 (5 bases). V was clipped by 3 bases and J by 5 bases, with 16 bases between them. Germline-derived CDR1 and CDR2 are SEHNR and FQNEAQ (reference sequence). The CDR3 runs 15 residues. The CDR3 spells CASSLGRQVPETQYF. DNA of the CDR3: TGTGCCAGCAGCTTGGGGCGGCAGGTACCTGAGACCCAGTACTTC.

The chain combines TRBV25-1 with TRBJ2-5, with D perhaps matching TRBD1 (6 bases). The germline CDR1 and CDR2 sequences are MGHDK and SYGVNS. The CDR3 contains 15 residues. Trimming pared 0 bases from V and 7 bases from J, leaving 15 bases between. CDR3: CASSEYGGLGGTQYF. In DNA, the CDR3 is TGTGCCAGCAGTGAATACGGCGGCCTAGGGGGGACCCAGTACTTC.

The chain has TRBV7-9 and TRBJ1-5, with 8 bases lining up with TRBD1. V shed 5 bases, J shed 0 bases, and the junction held 9 bases outside the gene matches. Germline CDR1 and CDR2: SEHNR and FQNEAQ (reference sequence). CDR3 length: 17 residues. The CDR3 reads CASSPGSGGHSNQPQHF. Written as DNA, the CDR3 is TGTGCCAGCAGCCCTGGGTCAGGGGGCCATAGCAATCAGCCCCAGCATTTT.

This chain uses TRBV9 with TRBJ2-5; D unresolved. Judging by the DNA end, TRBJ2-7 fits better; the J call may be wrong. Germline-derived CDR1 and CDR2 are SGDLS and YYNGEE. CDR3 size: 15 residues. CDR3 region: CASSVGPDGDYEQYF. CDR3 DNA sequence: TGTGCCAGCAGCGTAGGACCCGATGGAGACTACGAGCAGTACTTC.

V is TRBV21-1 and J is TRBJ1-5; the table's TRBD1 call for D was not verified on the DNA. TRBV21-1 is noted as a pseudogene. CDR3 size: 13 residues. CDR3 DNA: TGTGCCAGCAGCCAGGTTAGCAATCAGCCCCAGCATTTT. This encodes CASSQVSNQPQHF.

The chain links TRBV5-1 to TRBJ1-1; 8 bases are a match to TRBD1. CDR3 length equals 15 residues. The trim removed 1 base at V and 3 bases at J, leaving 5 bases unmatched. CDR1 is SGHRS and CDR2 is YFSETQ in the germline V gene. DNA for the CDR3: TGCGCCAGCAGCTTGTCCGGACAGGGTTACACTGAAGCTTTCTTT. It translates to CASSLSGQGYTEAFF.

The chain employs TRBV19 and TRBJ1-1; 9 bases match TRBD1. Germline assignment: CDR1 LNHDA and CDR2 SQIVND (reference sequence). V dropped 10 bases and J dropped 5; count of bases not matched to a gene: 8. The CDR3 runs 13 residues. DNA for the CDR3: TGTGCCACGCGGGACAGGGTTTTGACTGAAGCTTTCTTT. Translating gives CATRDRVLTEAFF. The full variable domain, with the rest looked up from reference TRBV19 and TRBJ1-1, is DGGITQSPKYLFRKEGQNVTLSCEQNLNHDAMYWYRQDPGQGLRLIYYSQIVNDFQKGDIAEGYSVSREKKESFPLTVTSAQKNPTAFYLCATRDRVLTEAFFGQGTRLTVV.

The V gene is TRBV19, the J gene TRBJ1-1; no clear D gene. Germline V lookup: CDR1 LNHDA, CDR2 SQIVND (reference sequence). This CDR3 has 14 amino acids. Trimming removed 2 bases from V and 1 base from J, with 8 bases in between. As DNA, the CDR3 is TGTGCCAGTAGTATACGGGAGCCGAACACTGAAGCTTTCTTT. Protein: CASSIREPNTEAFF.

In DNA form, the CDR3 reads TGTGCCAGCAGCAAGGGACAGGGCCCTTTGGTCAACTATGGCTACACCTTC. Translation gives CASSKGQGPLVNYGYTF. The V call is TRBV5-5, the J call TRBJ1-2; 9 nucleotides align to TRBD1. V shed 4 bases, J shed 2 bases, and the junction held 12 bases outside the gene matches. CDR1 is SGHKS and CDR2 is YYEKEE in the germline V gene (reference sequence). The CDR3 runs to 17 residues.

The chain recombines TRBV19 with TRBJ1-2, with 9 nucleotides matching TRBD1. This CDR3 comprises 14 residues. The junction had 7 bases not matched to a gene; V was cut back by 7 bases and J by 4 bases. Germline CDR1 is LNHDA and CDR2 is SQIVND (reference sequence). The CDR3 region is CASKPGQGVYGYTF. The CDR3 region has the DNA TGTGCCAGTAAACCGGGACAGGGAGTCTATGGCTACACCTTC.

V and J are TRBV29-1 and TRBJ1-5; tentatively, D is TRBD1 (5 bases). V lost 4 bases to trimming and J lost 1 base, with 14 bases between them. In germline, CDR1 is SQVTM, CDR2 ANQGSEA. The CDR3 length is 15 residues. Here the CDR3 DNA reads TGCAGCGTTGTAGCGTCTGGGGGGAGCAATCAGCCCCAGCATTTT. This gives the protein CSVVASGGSNQPQHF.

This sequence joins TRBV7-9 and TRBJ1-1, with 7 bases fitting TRBD1. The V gene's germline CDR1 is SEHNR and CDR2 FQNEAQ (reference sequence). V shed 5 bases, J shed 5 bases, and the junction held 11 bases outside the gene matches. The CDR3 has 15 residues. CDR3: CASSPRQGGSTEAFF. As DNA, the CDR3 is TGTGCCAGCAGCCCTCGTCAGGGGGGCAGTACTGAAGCTTTCTTT.

The J gene is TRBJ1-3, the V gene TRBV28, with D unresolved. The germline V gene has CDR1 MDHEN and CDR2 SYDVKM. V lost 6 bases and J 4 bases, leaving 4 bases between the germline ends. The CDR3 runs 11 residues. The CDR3 DNA is TGTGCCAGCAGCACAGGAAACACCATATATTTT. Amino acid sequence: CASSTGNTIYF.

This chain joins TRBV5-1 and TRBJ1-1; D not resolved. This CDR3 has 14 amino acids. In germline, CDR1 is SGHRS, CDR2 YFSETQ. Trimming took off 0 bases at V and 2 bases at J, with 8 bases between the two ends. The CDR3 DNA follows: TGCGCCAGCAGCTTGGTGTCAGGAAACACTGAAGCTTTCTTT. As protein: CASSLVSGNTEAFF.

V usage is TRBV7-2 and J usage is TRBJ2-1; 8 bases are shared with TRBD2. Per the germline V gene, CDR1 is SGHTA and CDR2 is FQGNSA. Trimming took 4 bases from V and 3 from J; bases not matched to a gene: 8. This CDR3 is built from 16 residues. The CDR3 reads CASSSYGLASYNEQFF. Written as DNA, the CDR3 is TGTGCCAGCAGCTCCTACGGACTAGCTAGCTACAATGAGCAGTTCTTC.

The V gene is TRBV27, the J gene TRBJ2-3; no reliable D call. CDR1 is MNHEY and CDR2 is SMNVEV in the germline V gene (reference sequence). V lost 6 bases and J 11 bases, leaving 15 bases between the germline ends. The CDR3 extends over 12 amino acids. The CDR3 protein is CASSRATYGQYF. CDR3 nucleotides: TGTGCCAGCAGCCGAGCTACCTACGGGCAGTATTTT.

The genes are TRBV19 and TRBJ1-2, with unresolved D. Trimming took 6 bases from V and 0 from J, leaving 11 bases between them. Germline CDR1 LNHDA, CDR2 SQIVND (reference sequence). This CDR3 contains 14 residues. The CDR3 coding sequence is TGTGCCAGTAGAAGGGAGCCTACTAACTATGGCTACACCTTC. Encoded protein: CASRREPTNYGYTF. The whole variable domain, filled in from reference TRBV19 and TRBJ1-2, reads DGGITQSPKYLFRKEGQNVTLSCEQNLNHDAMYWYRQDPGQGLRLIYYSQIVNDFQKGDIAEGYSVSREKKESFPLTVTSAQKNPTAFYLCASRREPTNYGYTFGSGTRLTVV.

The V gene is TRBV6-5, the J gene TRBJ2-2, with TRBD1 identical over 10 bases. The junction had 2 bases not matched to a gene; V was cut back by 4 bases and J by 3 bases. The germline gives CDR1 MNHEY, CDR2 SVGAGI. The CDR3 runs to 15 residues. CDR3 protein: CASSSGTGDTGELFF. CDR3 DNA: TGTGCCAGCAGTTCTGGGACAGGGGACACCGGGGAGCTGTTTTTT.

The chain is built from TRBV4-3 and TRBJ2-7; 14 bases agree with TRBD2. Germline V CDR1 and CDR2: LGHNA, YSLEER. Unmatched junction bases numbered 14, after V lost 1 base and J lost 3 bases. CDR3 length: 20 residues. The CDR3, as DNA: TGCGCCAGCAGCCAAGTCCAAACCGGGACTAGCGGGGGCTTCTTCTACGAGCAGTACTTC. It encodes CASSQVQTGTSGGFFYEQYF.

The J gene is TRBJ2-7, the V gene TRBV28, with D unresolved. The CDR3 spans 12 residues. Germline V CDR1 and CDR2: MDHEN, SYDVKM. V was pared by 2 bases and J by 4 bases, with 6 bases between. The CDR3 is CASSLLGYEQYF. CDR3 sequence (DNA): TGTGCCAGCAGTTTACTCGGGTACGAGCAGTACTTC.

This chain links TRBV5-1 with TRBJ1-3; D is unclear. The germline V gene encodes CDR1 SGHRS and CDR2 YFSETQ. V was cut by 0 bases and J by 4 bases, with 8 bases left in between. The CDR3 spans 14 residues. This CDR3 reads CASSLGPGGNTIYF. CDR3 bases: TGCGCCAGCAGCTTGGGTCCAGGCGGAAACACCATATATTTT.